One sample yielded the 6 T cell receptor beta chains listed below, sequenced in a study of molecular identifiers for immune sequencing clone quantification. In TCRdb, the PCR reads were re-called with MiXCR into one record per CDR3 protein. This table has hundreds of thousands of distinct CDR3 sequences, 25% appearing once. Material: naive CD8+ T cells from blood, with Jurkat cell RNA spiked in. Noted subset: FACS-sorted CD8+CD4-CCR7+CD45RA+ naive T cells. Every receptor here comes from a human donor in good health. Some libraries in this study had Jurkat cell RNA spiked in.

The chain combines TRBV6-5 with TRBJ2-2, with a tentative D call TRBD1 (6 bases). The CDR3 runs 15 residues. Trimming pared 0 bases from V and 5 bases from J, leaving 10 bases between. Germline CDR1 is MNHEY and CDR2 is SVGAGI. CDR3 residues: CASSYSTGLTGELFF. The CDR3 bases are TGTGCCAGCAGTTACTCAACAGGGTTGACCGGGGAGCTGTTTTTT.

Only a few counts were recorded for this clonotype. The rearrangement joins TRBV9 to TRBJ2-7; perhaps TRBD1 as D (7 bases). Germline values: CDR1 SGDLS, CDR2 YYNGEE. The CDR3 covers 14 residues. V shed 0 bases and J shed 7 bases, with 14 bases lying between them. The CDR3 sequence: CASSVERETGEQYF. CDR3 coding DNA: TGTGCCAGCAGCGTAGAACGGGAGACAGGGGAGCAGTACTTC.

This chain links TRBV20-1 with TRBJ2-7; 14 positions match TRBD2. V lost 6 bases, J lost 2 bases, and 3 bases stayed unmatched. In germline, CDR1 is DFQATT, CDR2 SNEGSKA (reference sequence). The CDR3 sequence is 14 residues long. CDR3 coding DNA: TGCAGTGCCAGGACTAGCGGGGGGCCCTACGAGCAGTACTTC. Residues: CSARTSGGPYEQYF.

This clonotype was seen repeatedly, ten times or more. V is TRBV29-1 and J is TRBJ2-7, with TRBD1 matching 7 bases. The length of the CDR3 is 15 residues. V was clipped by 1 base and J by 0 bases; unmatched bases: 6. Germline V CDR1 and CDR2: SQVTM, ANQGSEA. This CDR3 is CSVEVPGTVSYEQYF. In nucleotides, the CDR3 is TGCAGCGTTGAAGTTCCCGGGACAGTCTCCTACGAGCAGTACTTC.

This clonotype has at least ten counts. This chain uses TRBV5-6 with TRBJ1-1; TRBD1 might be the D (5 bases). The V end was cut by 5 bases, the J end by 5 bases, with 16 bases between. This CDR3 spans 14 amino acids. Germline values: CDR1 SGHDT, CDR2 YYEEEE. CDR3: CASRRVPGGTEAFF. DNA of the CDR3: TGTGCCAGCAGGCGGGTACCCGGGGGTACTGAAGCTTTCTTT.

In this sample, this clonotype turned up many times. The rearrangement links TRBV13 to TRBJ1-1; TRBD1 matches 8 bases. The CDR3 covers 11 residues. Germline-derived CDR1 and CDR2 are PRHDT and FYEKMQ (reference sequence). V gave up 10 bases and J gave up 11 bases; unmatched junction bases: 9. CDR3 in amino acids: CATSLQGAAFF. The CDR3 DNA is TGTGCCACCTCGCTGCAGGGGGCCGCTTTCTTT. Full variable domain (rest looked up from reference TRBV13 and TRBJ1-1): AAGVIQSPRHLIKEKRETATLKCYPIPRHDTVYWYQQGPGQDPQFLISFYEKMQSDKGSIPDRFSAQQFSDYHSELNMSSLELGDSALYFCATSLQGAAFFGQGTRLTVV.